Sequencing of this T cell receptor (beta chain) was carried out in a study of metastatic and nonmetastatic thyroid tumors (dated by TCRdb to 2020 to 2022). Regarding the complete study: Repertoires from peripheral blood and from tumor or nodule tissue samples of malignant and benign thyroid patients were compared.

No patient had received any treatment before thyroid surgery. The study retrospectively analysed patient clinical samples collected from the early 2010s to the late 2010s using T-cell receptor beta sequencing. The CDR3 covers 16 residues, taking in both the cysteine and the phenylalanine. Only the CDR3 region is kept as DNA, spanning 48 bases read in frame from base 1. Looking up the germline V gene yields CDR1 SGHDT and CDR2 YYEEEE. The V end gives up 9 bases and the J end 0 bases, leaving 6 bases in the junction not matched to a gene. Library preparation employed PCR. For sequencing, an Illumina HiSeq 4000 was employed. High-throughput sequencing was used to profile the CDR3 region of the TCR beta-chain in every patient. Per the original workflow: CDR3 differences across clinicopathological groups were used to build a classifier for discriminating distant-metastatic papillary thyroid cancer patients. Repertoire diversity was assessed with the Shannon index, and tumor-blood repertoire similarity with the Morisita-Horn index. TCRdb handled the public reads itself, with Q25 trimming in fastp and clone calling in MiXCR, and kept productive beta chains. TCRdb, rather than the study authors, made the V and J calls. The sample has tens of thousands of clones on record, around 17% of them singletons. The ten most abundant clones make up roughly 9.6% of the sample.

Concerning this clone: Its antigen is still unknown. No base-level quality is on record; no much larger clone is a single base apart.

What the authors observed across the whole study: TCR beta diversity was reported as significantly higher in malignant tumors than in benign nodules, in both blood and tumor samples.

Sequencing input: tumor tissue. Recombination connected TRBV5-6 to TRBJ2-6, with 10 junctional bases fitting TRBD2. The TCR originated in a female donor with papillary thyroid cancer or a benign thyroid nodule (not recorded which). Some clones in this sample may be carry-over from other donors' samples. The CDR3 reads CAILLAGNSGANVLTF. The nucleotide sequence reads TGTGCCATCTTACTAGCGGGGAACTCTGGGGCCAACGTCCTGACTTTC.